This T cell receptor beta chain was found in a study of post-analysis software for immune sequencing data. General study points: Controls' normalized Chao1 diversity significantly exceeded that of multiple sclerosis patients. Elevated frequency relative to controls characterized several TRBV segments in patients, TRBV5-6, TRBV5-1 and TRBV20-1 among them. F measure showed strong co-clustering of same-batch samples.

The germline gives CDR1 DFQATT, CDR2 SNEGSKA (reference sequence). The CDR3 loop spans 14 amino acids. Deletions cut 3 bases from V and 0 bases from J, with 10 bases between. Each TCR beta cDNA library carried unique molecular identifiers. TCRdb re-called the PCR reads through MiXCR, storing one row per CDR3 protein. The sample has a few hundred thousand distinct CDR3 sequences; around 40% are singletons. Points on this clonotype: The target antigen is unknown.

V gene TRBV20-1 combines with J gene TRBJ2-3; no firm D call. The sample comprised blood. The sequence was collected from a girl aged 5-17 years with multiple sclerosis. CDR3 nucleotide sequence: TGCAGTGCTAGTCGGCGGCCAAGCACAGATACGCAGTATTTT. Translated: CSASRRPSTDTQYF.